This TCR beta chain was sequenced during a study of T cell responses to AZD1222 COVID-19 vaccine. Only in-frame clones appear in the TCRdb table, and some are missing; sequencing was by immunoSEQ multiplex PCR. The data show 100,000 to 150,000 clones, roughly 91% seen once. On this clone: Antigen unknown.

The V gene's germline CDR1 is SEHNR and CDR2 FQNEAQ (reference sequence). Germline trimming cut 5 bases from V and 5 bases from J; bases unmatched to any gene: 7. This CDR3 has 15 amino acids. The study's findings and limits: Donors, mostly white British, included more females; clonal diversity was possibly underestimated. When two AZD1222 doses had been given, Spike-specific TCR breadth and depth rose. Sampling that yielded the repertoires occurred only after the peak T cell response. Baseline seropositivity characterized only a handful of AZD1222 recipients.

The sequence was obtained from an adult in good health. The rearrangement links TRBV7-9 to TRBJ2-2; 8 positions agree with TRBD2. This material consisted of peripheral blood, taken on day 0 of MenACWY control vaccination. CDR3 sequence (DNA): TGTGCCAGCAGCGGTAGCGGGAAGACGACCGGGGAGCTGTTTTTT. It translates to CASSGSGKTTGELFF.